A selection of T cell receptor beta chains follows, all from one sample in a study of cytomegalovirus exposure and HLA in healthy donors. This table comes from immunoSEQ multiplex PCR, and its TCRdb copy is limited to in-frame clones, with some not included. The repertoire holds about 130,000 clones, with roughly 69% as singletons. What was sequenced was PBMCs. The receptors were sampled from a human donor in good health. CDR3s include the opening cysteine and the closing phenylalanine or tryptophan. Each record gives: V gene, D gene, CDR3 length, clone size, J gene, CDR3 DNA, CDR3 protein. D genes are given only for firm matches. The size field is filled for only some rows; it gives once, few, many or a size class.

TRBV4-1	TRBD2	20	NA	TRBJ2-1	TGCGCCAGCAGCCAAGTCGGACTAGCGGGGGGCTCAAGCTCCTACAATGAGCAGTTCTTC	CASSQVGLAGGSSSYNEQFF
TRBV6-6	TRBD2	12	NA	TRBJ2-7	TGTGCCAGCAGTTTCGGGGGGGACGAGCAGTACTTC	CASSFGGDEQYF
TRBV7-3	NA	13	NA	TRBJ2-5	TGTGCCAGCAGCTTATTTATCGGGGAGACCCAGTACTTC	CASSLFIGETQYF
TRBV27	NA	14	few	TRBJ1-2	TGTGCCAGCAGTCTAGAGGGAGGGCGATATGGCTACACCTTC	CASSLEGGRYGYTF
TRBV5-4	NA	14	NA	TRBJ2-3	TGTGCCAGCAGCTTAGAAAGAGCGCAATACGCGCAGTATTTT	CASSLERAQYAQYF
TRBV19	TRBD2	16	NA	TRBJ2-2	TGTGCCAGTAGTATCGGGCTAGCGGGAGGGACCGAGGAGCTGTTTTTT	CASSIGLAGGTEELFF
TRBV30	NA	11	NA	TRBJ1-2	TGTGCTCTTGGGGGCAGCTATGGCTACACCTTC	CALGGSYGYTF
TRBV7-2	TRBD2	17	NA	TRBJ2-7	TGTGCCAGCAGTGCCTTGCGGGGGGCCCCCCTAGACTACGAGCAGTACTTC	CASSALRGAPLDYEQYF
TRBV19	TRBD1	13	NA	TRBJ2-6	TGTGCCGGACAGGGGTCTGGGGCCAACGTCCTGACTTTC	CAGQGSGANVLTF
TRBV19	TRBD2	15	NA	TRBJ2-1	TGTGCCAGTAGTACCAGCGGGATTAAGTACAATGAGCAGTTCTTC	CASSTSGIKYNEQFF
TRBV5-6	TRBD1	15	NA	TRBJ2-7	TGTGCCAGCAGCTCCGAGACAGGGTTAACCTACGAGCAGTACTTC	CASSSETGLTYEQYF
TRBV5-6	TRBD1	12	NA	TRBJ2-1	TGTGCCAGCAGCTTGGCAGAGACAGGGGAGTTCTTC	CASSLAETGEFF
TRBV27	NA	14	NA	TRBJ1-1	TGTGCCAGCAGTTTATCATGGGTGGGACAAGAAGCTTTCTTT	CASSLSWVGQEAFF
TRBV30	TRBD1	14	NA	TRBJ1-6	TGTGCCTGGAGGGGACAGGGGGAAGGTTCACCCCTCCACTTT	CAWRGQGEGSPLHF
TRBV7-3	TRBD2	16	NA	TRBJ2-1	TGTGCCAGCAGCTCCCAACTAGCGGGACCTGGGGATGAGCAGTTCTTC	CASSSQLAGPGDEQFF
TRBV6-1	NA	15	NA	TRBJ2-7	TGTGCCAGCAGTGATCCTAGGGGAATTTCTTACGAGCAGTACTTC	CASSDPRGISYEQYF
TRBV5-4	NA	17	NA	TRBJ1-1	TGTGCCAGCAGCTCCCCCAGGGGTGGTCAGGGGAACACTGAAGCTTTCTTT	CASSSPRGGQGNTEAFF
TRBV7-9	TRBD1	14	NA	TRBJ1-1	TGTGCCAGCAGCACAAGGGGACAGGGCACTGAAGCTTTCTTT	CASSTRGQGTEAFF
TRBV29-1	NA	13	few	TRBJ1-2	TGCAGCGTTACTAACGGACAGAACTATGGCTACACCTTC	CSVTNGQNYGYTF
TRBV5-5	NA	13	NA	TRBJ1-2	TGTGCCAGCAGCTTGGGAGGGATGGGTGGCTACACCTTC	CASSLGGMGGYTF
TRBV28	NA	15	NA	TRBJ1-1	TGTGCCAGCAGTTTTATCCCAGGGATGAACACTGAAGCTTTCTTT	CASSFIPGMNTEAFF
TRBV2	TRBD1	15	NA	TRBJ2-5	TGTGCCAGCAGGAGAGACAGGGCCACACAAGAGACCCAGTACTTC	CASRRDRATQETQYF
TRBV5-1	TRBD2	16	NA	TRBJ2-2	TGCGCCAGCAGTCCTATGACTAGCGCGGATACCGGGGAGCTGTTTTTT	CASSPMTSADTGELFF
TRBV9	NA	14	NA	TRBJ1-1	TGTGCCAGCAGCGCGGGAGGGATGAACACTGAAGCTTTCTTT	CASSAGGMNTEAFF
TRBV27	NA	16	NA	TRBJ2-7	TGTGCCAGCAGTTGGGGGGGCGTCCTTAATCGAGGCGAGCAATACTTC	CASSWGGVLNRGEQYF
TRBV5-1	NA	15	NA	TRBJ1-5	TGCGCCAGCAGCTTGGTCCCAGGGGGCAATCAGCCCCAGCATTTT	CASSLVPGGNQPQHF
TRBV28	NA	15	NA	TRBJ1-4	TGTGCCAGCAGTAGCTCACAGGGTAAGGCTGAAAAACTGTTTTTT	CASSSSQGKAEKLFF
TRBV29-1	NA	12	NA	TRBJ1-4	TGCAGCGGGTCCGGCAGAGGGGAAAAACTGTTTTTT	CSGSGRGEKLFF
TRBV29-1	NA	13	NA	TRBJ1-1	TGCAGCTCCAAAGGGAGCCTTAACACTGAAGCTTTCTTT	CSSKGSLNTEAFF
TRBV19	NA	14	NA	TRBJ1-1	TGTGCCAGTAGGAGTACAGGGAGGAACACTGAAGCTTTCTTT	CASRSTGRNTEAFF
TRBV7-9	TRBD1	16	NA	TRBJ1-2	TGTGCCAGCAGCTTTGGGACAGAGATACGGGAAAATGGCTACACCTTC	CASSFGTEIRENGYTF
TRBV27	NA	17	NA	TRBJ1-6	TGTGCCAGCACCGTCCTGGACACCCACCAAATTCGGTCACCCCTCCACTTT	CASTVLDTHQIRSPLHF
TRBV6-6	TRBD1	16	NA	TRBJ2-7	TGTGCCAGCAGTTCCTCGGACAGGGGGCCTAGCTACGAGCAGTACTTC	CASSSSDRGPSYEQYF
TRBV28	NA	12	NA	TRBJ2-7	TGTGCCAGCAGTTTAGTAGGCGACAGTAGGTACTTC	CASSLVGDSRYF
TRBV9	TRBD1	15	NA	TRBJ2-7	TGTGCCAGCAGCGTAGGACCCGGACAGGGCTACGAGCAGTACTTC	CASSVGPGQGYEQYF
TRBV7-8	NA	12	NA	TRBJ2-1	TGTGCCAGCAGCATGGCTAGCAATGAGCAGTTCTTC	CASSMASNEQFF
TRBV5-4	NA	15	NA	TRBJ2-5	TGTGCCAGCAGCTTTGGTGTCTCCGGGGGAGAGACCCAGTACTTC	CASSFGVSGGETQYF
TRBV18	NA	15	NA	TRBJ1-2	TGTGCCAGCTCACGGGGTCCCAGGGACACTGATGGCTACACCTTC	CASSRGPRDTDGYTF
TRBV6-5	NA	13	NA	TRBJ1-1	TGTGCCAGCAGTAAAACACAGAACACTGAAGCTTTCTTT	CASSKTQNTEAFF
TRBV5-4	TRBD2	19	NA	TRBJ2-3	TGTGCCAGCAGCTTGGAACCGGGACTAGCGGGGGGGCTGAGTGATACGCAGTATTTT	CASSLEPGLAGGLSDTQYF
TRBV5-1	NA	15	NA	TRBJ2-7	TGCGCCAGCAGCTTGTACCCAGGAACTTACTACGAGCAGTACTTC	CASSLYPGTYYEQYF
TRBV19	NA	15	few	TRBJ2-1	TGTGCCAGTAGTATAGGAGTCAGGGTTGAAGGTGAGCAGTTCTTC	CASSIGVRVEGEQFF
TRBV4-2	NA	17	few	TRBJ1-3	TGTGCCAGCAACCAAAAGTGGTTCGGGGAGCCCGGAAACACCATATATTTT	CASNQKWFGEPGNTIYF
TRBV19	NA	15	NA	TRBJ1-1	TGTGCCAGTAGTAACCCCGGGGGTATGAACACTGAAGCTTTCTTT	CASSNPGGMNTEAFF
TRBV2	NA	15	once	TRBJ1-5	TGTGCCAGCAGTAGAAGTCGGTATAGCAATCAGCCCCAGCATTTT	CASSRSRYSNQPQHF
TRBV27	NA	15	few	TRBJ2-3	TGTGCCAGCAGTTTTAGGCGGGACAGCACAGATACGCAGTATTTT	CASSFRRDSTDTQYF